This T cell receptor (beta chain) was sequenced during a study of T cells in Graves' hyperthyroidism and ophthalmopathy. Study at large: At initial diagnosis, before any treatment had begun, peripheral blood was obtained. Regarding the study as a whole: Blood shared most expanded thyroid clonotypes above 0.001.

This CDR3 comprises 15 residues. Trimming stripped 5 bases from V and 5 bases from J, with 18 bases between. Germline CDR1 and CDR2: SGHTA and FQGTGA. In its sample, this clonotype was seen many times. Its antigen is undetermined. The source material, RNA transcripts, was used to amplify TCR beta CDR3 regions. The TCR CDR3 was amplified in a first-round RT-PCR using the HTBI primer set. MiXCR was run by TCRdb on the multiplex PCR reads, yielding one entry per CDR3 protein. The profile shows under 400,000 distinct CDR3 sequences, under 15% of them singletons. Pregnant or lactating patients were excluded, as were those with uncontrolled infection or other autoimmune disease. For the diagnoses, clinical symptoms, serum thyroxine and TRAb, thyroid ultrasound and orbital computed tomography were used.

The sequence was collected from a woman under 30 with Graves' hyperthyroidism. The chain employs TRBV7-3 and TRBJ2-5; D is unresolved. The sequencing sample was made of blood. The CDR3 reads CASSLTAGRRETQYF. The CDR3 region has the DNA TGTGCCAGCAGCCTGACGGCCGGCCGACGGGAGACCCAGTACTTC.